Below are 27 T cell receptor beta chains sequenced from a single sample in a study of CD8 T cells in Susac syndrome (dated by TCRdb to between 2018 and 2021). Preparation of the library involved the immunoSEQ multiplex PCR assay. RNA was extracted using the RNeasy kit, and about 0.45 to 1 microgram was reverse transcribed with random hexamers. TCRdb trimmed the raw reads at Q25, called clones with MiXCR and kept productive beta chains. Identical CDR3 proteins give one entry, which carries the most common genes and DNA. For this sample the table gives approximately 110,000 distinct CDR3 sequences, of which about 93% were detected only once. The ten largest clones represent more than 0.075% of the sample. Sequenced sample: CD4+ T cells from PBMCs. These receptors all come from a human donor in good health.

The rearrangement links TRBV12-5 to TRBJ1-5; D gene ambiguous. Germline V CDR1 and CDR2: LGHNT, FRNRAP. This CDR3 contains 13 residues. V was pared by 7 bases and J by 2 bases, with 9 bases between. CDR3 sequence reads: CASVLTGNQPQHF. DNA for the CDR3: TGTGCTAGTGTCTTGACGGGCAATCAGCCCCAGCATTTT.

V is TRBV12-3 or TRBV12-4 and J is TRBJ2-7; D may be TRBD2 (6 bases). Trimming removed 6 bases at V and 2 bases at J, with 17 bases between. The CDR3 has 15 amino acids. The CDR3 sequence: CASRSLAGGPYEQYF. The CDR3 bases are TGTGCCAGCAGGTCACTAGCCGGAGGCCCCTACGAGCAGTACTTC.

The J gene is TRBJ1-1, the V gene TRBV29-1; D perhaps matches TRBD1 (5 bases). Germline lookup yields CDR1 SQVTM and CDR2 ANQGSEA. The CDR3 totals 13 residues. V lost 8 bases, J lost 7 bases, and 20 bases lay in between. CDR3 sequence reads: CSTQMEQDSEAFF. For the CDR3, the DNA is TGCAGCACCCAAATGGAACAAGACAGTGAAGCTTTCTTT.

The V and J genes are TRBV6-5 and TRBJ2-6, with 9 bases lining up with TRBD1. V was clipped by 4 bases and J by 4 bases; unmatched bases: 8. The CDR3 totals 17 residues. Germline values: CDR1 MNHEY, CDR2 SVGAGI. The CDR3 loop reads CASSSRDRVVGANVLTF. Here the CDR3 DNA reads TGTGCCAGCAGTTCCCGGGACAGGGTGGTGGGGGCCAACGTCCTGACTTTC.

The chain carries TRBV29-1 and TRBJ2-1; no reliable D call. V gave up 4 bases and J gave up 7 bases, with 11 bases separating them. Germline CDR1 SQVTM, CDR2 ANQGSEA. This CDR3 has 12 residues. CDR3 residues: CSVGGLGNEQFF. DNA for the CDR3: TGCAGCGTTGGGGGTTTGGGGAATGAGCAGTTCTTC.

The CDR3 nucleotides read TGTGCCAGCAGATCGGGGGGCCTGGAGACCCAGTACTTC. Translating it yields CASRSGGLETQYF. The V call is TRBV7-8, the J call TRBJ2-5; weak D call: TRBD2 (7 bases). The V end was cut by 6 bases, the J end by 5 bases, with 13 bases between. CDR1 SGHVS and CDR2 FQNEAQ come from the germline V gene. This CDR3 region has 13 residues. Combining the CDR3 with reference TRBV7-8 and TRBJ2-5 gives the whole variable domain GAGVSQSPRYKVAKRGQDVALRCDPISGHVSLFWYQQALGQGPEFLTYFQNEAQLDKSGLPSDRFFAERPEGSVSTLKIQRTQQEDSAVYLCASRSGGLETQYFGPGTRLLVL.

This clonotype was found a few times. The J gene is TRBJ1-1, the V gene TRBV6-1; no definite D call. Germline assignment: CDR1 MNHNS and CDR2 SASEGT. V gave up 4 bases and J gave up 1 base, with 10 bases separating them. There are 14 residues in the CDR3. The CDR3 loop is CASSGAGTNTEAFF. The CDR3 nucleotides read TGTGCCAGCAGTGGCGCAGGAACGAACACTGAAGCTTTCTTT.

The J gene is TRBJ2-1, the V gene TRBV5-1; 8 bases agree with TRBD2. The germline V gene has CDR1 SGHRS and CDR2 YFSETQ. V gave up 1 base and J gave up 7 bases; unmatched junction bases: 7. This CDR3 contains 15 residues. CDR3 residues: CASSLRAGGENEQFF. CDR3 in DNA: TGCGCCAGCAGCTTGCGGGCGGGAGGAGAGAATGAGCAGTTCTTC.

This clonotype was detected once. The chain combines TRBV12-3 or TRBV12-4 with TRBJ1-6; D remains unclear. The CDR3 length is 12 residues. The V and J ends lost 3 bases and 10 bases respectively, with 7 bases between them. In DNA form, the CDR3 reads TGTGCCAGCAGTTTGAGGGAATCACCCCTCCACTTT. This encodes CASSLRESPLHF.

This clonotype was recorded only once. The rearrangement links TRBV5-6 to TRBJ1-1; D not certain. This CDR3 comprises 15 residues. CDR1 and CDR2 (germline): SGHDT, YYEEEE. V was cut by 0 bases and J by 4 bases, with 13 bases left in between. DNA for the CDR3: TGTGCCAGCAGCTTGGCTCCCCGTGCCGCCACTGAAGCTTTCTTT. It codes for CASSLAPRAATEAFF.

V is TRBV6-2 or TRBV6-3 and J is TRBJ1-1; D call uncertain. Germline CDR1 reads MNHEY; CDR2 reads SVGEGT. The CDR3 is 13 residues long. The V end was cut by 2 bases, the J end by 0 bases, with 4 bases between. In DNA, the CDR3 is TGTGCCAGCAGTTACAGATTGAACACTGAAGCTTTCTTT. Its translation: CASSYRLNTEAFF.

The chain links TRBV6-6 to TRBJ2-5; 9 nucleotides agree with TRBD1. Germline CDR1 is MNHNY and CDR2 is SVGAGI (reference sequence). The ends lost 2 bases at V and 2 bases at J; junction bases unmatched: 3. The CDR3 contains 15 residues. Written as DNA, the CDR3 is TGTGCCAGCAGTTACCCGGGACAGGGTCAAGAGACCCAGTACTTC. Translated: CASSYPGQGQETQYF.

CDR3 bases: TGTGCCAGCTCACGTAACTCGGACAGGGTATACGGCTATGGCTACACCTTC. Protein: CASSRNSDRVYGYGYTF. This rearrangement joins TRBV18 to TRBJ1-2; 8 nucleotides match TRBD1. Germline CDR1 and CDR2: KGHSH and LQKENI. The CDR3 spans 17 residues. The ends lost 4 bases at V and 4 bases at J; junction bases unmatched: 14.

The rearrangement joins TRBV9 to TRBJ2-7, with unresolved D. The V and J ends lost 9 bases and 12 bases respectively, with 10 bases between them. Germline CDR1 SGDLS, CDR2 YYNGEE. This CDR3 spans 8 amino acids. The CDR3 nucleotides read TGTGCCACCGACGTCACGTACTTC. Its translation: CATDVTYF.

The rearrangement uses TRBV12-3 or TRBV12-4 and TRBJ2-1; D possibly corresponds to TRBD1 (6 bases). This CDR3 is built from 14 residues. With 5 bases removed from V and 6 bases from J, the gap between germline ends came to 14 bases. The chain's CDR3 is CASSRDTRGNEQFF. CDR3 nucleotide sequence: TGTGCCAGCAGTCGGGACACCCGGGGCAATGAGCAGTTCTTC.

The V call is TRBV20-1, the J call TRBJ2-5; 10 bases fit TRBD2. The germline CDR1 and CDR2 sequences are DFQATT and SNEGSKA (reference sequence). CDR3 size: 16 residues. Losses at the gene ends were 6 bases for V and 4 bases for J; bases not matched to a gene: 14. The CDR3: CSAIPIVAGGSETQYF. The CDR3 DNA reads as TGCAGTGCAATTCCGATCGTAGCGGGAGGCTCAGAGACCCAGTACTTC.

The CDR3 DNA is TGTGCCAGCTCACGGCCCGAGGGGGCGCGGACTGAAGCTTTCTTT. Translated, it gives CASSRPEGARTEAFF. The rearrangement uses TRBV18 and TRBJ1-1; 7 bases are a match to TRBD1. Per germline, CDR1 KGHSH and CDR2 LQKENI. The CDR3 covers 15 residues. Trimming removed 4 bases from V and 5 bases from J; junction bases left unmatched: 10.

Comments on this clonotype: Relative to the germline gene, one junction end is altered; a read error may explain this. The chain recombines TRBV12-3 or TRBV12-4 with TRBJ2-7; D may be TRBD1 (5 bases). The CDR3 is 11 residues long. CDR3 in DNA: TGTGCCAGCAGTTTATTGGCAGGGAAGCTCTTC. Its protein is CASSLLAGKLF.

The chain carries TRBV19 and TRBJ2-1, with TRBD1 identical over 9 bases. The germline gives CDR1 LNHDA, CDR2 SQIVND (reference sequence). J lost 1 base, V lost 3 bases, and 4 bases had no gene match. CDR3 length equals 16 residues. The chain's CDR3 is CASSIGTGLSYNEQFF. CDR3 bases: TGTGCCAGTAGTATTGGGACAGGGCTTTCCTACAATGAGCAGTTCTTC.

The CDR3 loop reads CASRLSRLEPQHF. The CDR3 bases are TGTGCCAGCAGGCTTTCCCGATTGGAGCCCCAGCATTTT. This chain joins TRBV2 and TRBJ1-5; D remains unclear. The V and J ends lost 6 bases and 8 bases respectively, with 14 bases between them. Germline lookup yields CDR1 SNHLY and CDR2 FYNNEI. The CDR3 length is 13 residues.

The CDR3 nucleotides are TGTGCCAGCAGCCACGTATCTCCAGAGCAGTTCTTC. This translates into CASSHVSPEQFF. V is TRBV3-1 and J is TRBJ2-1; D is ambiguous. The V end lost 3 bases, the J end lost 10 bases, and 10 bases lay between the germline ends. The CDR3 has 12 amino acids. The V gene's germline CDR1 is LGHDT and CDR2 YNNKEL (reference sequence).

The rearrangement joins TRBV5-6 to TRBJ2-7; either TRBD1 or TRBD2 may fit D (5 bases each). V was cut by 5 bases and J by 2 bases, with 8 bases left in between. Germline CDR1 reads SGHDT; CDR2 reads YYEEEE. The CDR3 is 12 residues long. In nucleotides, the CDR3 is TGTGCCAGCAGTCGGGACCCCTACGAGCAGTACTTC. As protein: CASSRDPYEQYF.

The chain carries TRBV7-2 and TRBJ1-4, with D uncertain. The CDR3 covers 12 residues. The germline V gene encodes CDR1 SGHTA and CDR2 FQGNSA. The germline V and J ends were trimmed by 4 bases and 5 bases, with 5 bases remaining between them. Here the CDR3 DNA reads TGTGCCAGCAGCTCGTACAATGAAAAACTGTTTTTT. This codes for CASSSYNEKLFF.

As to this clonotype: Its ends do not fully match the called genes, so a read error is possible. The J gene is TRBJ2-3, the V gene TRBV3-1; D might be TRBD2 (5 bases). The CDR3 contains 14 residues. Germline V CDR1 and CDR2: LGHDT, YNNKEL (reference sequence). The CDR3 protein is CASSLSESTDTQYF. CDR3 bases: TGTGCCAGCAGCCTTAGCGAGTCCACAGATACGCAGTACTTT.

The chain employs TRBV7-2 and TRBJ1-2; D remains ambiguous. This CDR3 is 15 amino acids long. Germline CDR1 reads SGHTA; CDR2 reads FQGNSA. V was shortened by 5 bases and J by 6 bases, with 19 bases between the two germline ends. DNA of the CDR3: TGTGCCAGCAGCCAAACCTTACAGCGGCCAAATGGCTACACCTTC. Its translation: CASSQTLQRPNGYTF.

As DNA, the CDR3 is TGCAGTGCTCTGTCGGGGGAAGGGAACACTGAAGCTTTCTTT. This sequence encodes CSALSGEGNTEAFF. V is TRBV20-1 and J is TRBJ1-1; D is possibly TRBD1 (5 bases). This CDR3 contains 14 residues. Deletions cut 5 bases from V and 1 base from J, with 14 bases between. Germline lookup yields CDR1 DFQATT and CDR2 SNEGSKA (reference sequence).

The chain carries TRBV3-1 and TRBJ1-2, with 7 bases that match TRBD1. The germline CDR1 and CDR2 sequences are LGHDT and YNNKEL (reference sequence). V shed 0 bases, J shed 4 bases, and the junction held 8 bases outside the gene matches. The CDR3 length is 16 residues. CDR3 nucleotides: TGTGCCAGCAGCCAAGACGGGACAGTCCGACCCTATGGCTACACCTTC. Amino acids: CASSQDGTVRPYGYTF. Full variable domain (remainder filled in from reference TRBV3-1 and TRBJ1-2): DTAVSQTPKYLVTQMGNDKSIKCEQNLGHDTMYWYKQDSKKFLKIMFSYNNKELIINETVPNRFSPKSPDKAHLNLHINSLELGDSAVYFCASSQDGTVRPYGYTFGSGTRLTVV.